This T cell receptor (beta chain) was sequenced for a study of cytomegalovirus exposure and HLA in healthy donors. Only a few counts were recorded for this clone. Donors sampled were nominally healthy, though unrecorded immune exposures were likely. In the PCR, 60 Vbeta and 13 Jbeta primers were used. Libraries were prepared by immunoSEQ multiplex PCR; TCRdb keeps only in-frame clonotypes and omits some of them. The sample lists fewer than 200,000 clones; about 70% were seen once. Germline values: CDR1 SGDLS, CDR2 YYNGEE. V shed 3 bases and J 3 bases; nucleotides not matched to a gene: 9. The length of the CDR3 is 15 residues.

The sequence was collected from a woman in her twenties or thirties in good health and CMV-seronegative. This chain links TRBV9 with TRBJ2-7, with 7 bases identical to TRBD1. Sequencing used PBMCs. CDR3 region: CASSGNQDRFYEQYF. CDR3 sequence (DNA): TGTGCCAGCAGCGGAAACCAGGACAGGTTCTACGAGCAGTACTTC.